A selection of T cell receptor beta chains follows, all from one sample in a study of blood T cells in healthy people across ages. TCRdb used MiXCR to reprocess the 5' RACE reads, holding one entry per CDR3 protein. The sample holds some 1.5 million distinct CDR3 sequences, roughly 28% seen once. Sequencing was done on a sample of blood. The receptors were sampled from a woman aged 25 to 39 in good health. CDR3s include the opening cysteine and the closing phenylalanine or tryptophan. Fields, in order: V gene, J gene, D gene, clone size, CDR3 DNA, CDR3 protein. D genes are given only for firm matches. Clone size appears in some rows only: once, few, many, or a class for an expanded clone.

V gene: TRBV3-1
J gene: TRBJ2-7
D gene: -
clone size: few
CDR3 DNA: TGTGCCAGCAGCCAATGGAACAGTCCCAGCTCCTACGAGCAGTACTTC
CDR3 protein: CASSQWNSPSSYEQYF

V gene: TRBV19
J gene: TRBJ1-2
D gene: -
clone size: -
CDR3 DNA: TGTGCCAGTAGTATAGAAGTCCGGAGGAATGGCTACACCTTC
CDR3 protein: CASSIEVRRNGYTF

V gene: TRBV12-3/TRBV12-4
J gene: TRBJ2-4
D gene: -
clone size: many
CDR3 DNA: TGTGCCAGCAGTTTAGGGACTACTAAAAACATTCAGTACTTC
CDR3 protein: CASSLGTTKNIQYF

V gene: TRBV5-1
J gene: TRBJ2-3
D gene: TRBD1
clone size: -
CDR3 DNA: TGCGCCAGCAGCATCGGACAGGGAGGTACGCAGTATTTT
CDR3 protein: CASSIGQGGTQYF

V gene: TRBV29-1
J gene: TRBJ2-3
D gene: -
clone size: many
CDR3 DNA: TGCAGCGTTGACTTGCGTCAGGCAGATACGCAGTATTTT
CDR3 protein: CSVDLRQADTQYF

V gene: TRBV5-1
J gene: TRBJ2-7
D gene: TRBD1
clone size: -
CDR3 DNA: TGCGCCAGCAGCTGGGCAGGACAGGGTGGGCGGGAGCAGTACTTC
CDR3 protein: CASSWAGQGGREQYF

V gene: TRBV10-2
J gene: TRBJ2-7
D gene: -
clone size: -
CDR3 DNA: TGCGCCAGCACGAGACAGTCCTCCTCCTACGAGCAGTACTTC
CDR3 protein: CASTRQSSSYEQYF

V gene: TRBV5-1
J gene: TRBJ2-1
D gene: -
clone size: many
CDR3 DNA: TGCGCCAGCAGCTTGGAGGGTGCTAGCGTCAATGAGCAGTTCTTC
CDR3 protein: CASSLEGASVNEQFF

V gene: TRBV12-3/TRBV12-4
J gene: TRBJ2-5
D gene: -
clone size: few
CDR3 DNA: TGTGCCAGCAGTACCCTTCTGGTGGAGACCCAGTACTTC
CDR3 protein: CASSTLLVETQYF

V gene: TRBV28
J gene: TRBJ2-5
D gene: -
clone size: -
CDR3 DNA: TGTGCCAGCAGTTCGAGGGTGACGGAGACCCAGTACTTC
CDR3 protein: CASSSRVTETQYF

V gene: TRBV15
J gene: TRBJ2-5
D gene: TRBD2
clone size: few
CDR3 DNA: TGTGCCACCAGCTTGGCGGGAGAAGAGGAGACCCAGTACTTC
CDR3 protein: CATSLAGEEETQYF

V gene: TRBV28
J gene: TRBJ2-7
D gene: TRBD1
clone size: many
CDR3 DNA: TGTGCCAGCAGGGGGACAGGGAGAAGCTACGAGCAGTACTTC
CDR3 protein: CASRGTGRSYEQYF

V gene: TRBV3-1
J gene: TRBJ2-1
D gene: -
clone size: -
CDR3 DNA: TGTGCCAGCAGCCAAGGGCTCAGGAGCTCCTACAATGAGCAGTTCTTC
CDR3 protein: CASSQGLRSSYNEQFF

V gene: TRBV28
J gene: TRBJ1-4
D gene: -
clone size: -
CDR3 DNA: TGTGCCAGTACCACAGCCTTTACTAATGAAAAACTGTTTTTT
CDR3 protein: CASTTAFTNEKLFF

V gene: TRBV29-1
J gene: TRBJ2-1
D gene: -
clone size: -
CDR3 DNA: TGCAGCGTGCAACCCCGGGCCGTACAGGTGAAGGGGGAGCAGTTCTTC
CDR3 protein: CSVQPRAVQVKGEQFF

V gene: TRBV28
J gene: TRBJ2-1
D gene: -
clone size: -
CDR3 DNA: TGTGCCAGCAGCAAGACAAACAATGAGCAGTTCTTC
CDR3 protein: CASSKTNNEQFF

V gene: TRBV20-1
J gene: TRBJ1-2
D gene: -
clone size: many
CDR3 DNA: TGCAGTGCTAAAACAGGGTTAGATGGCTACACCTTC
CDR3 protein: CSAKTGLDGYTF

V gene: TRBV7-9
J gene: TRBJ1-1
D gene: -
clone size: -
CDR3 DNA: TGTGCCAGCAGCTTTGGGGGGTTAAGCACTGAAGCTTTCTTT
CDR3 protein: CASSFGGLSTEAFF

V gene: TRBV20-1
J gene: TRBJ2-3
D gene: -
clone size: many
CDR3 DNA: TGCAGTGCGGGACAATGGTCTAGCACAGATACGCAGTATTTT
CDR3 protein: CSAGQWSSTDTQYF

V gene: TRBV3-1
J gene: TRBJ1-1
D gene: -
clone size: few
CDR3 DNA: TGTGCCAGCAGCCAAGACGCAGGGCCGGCTGAAGCTTTCTTT
CDR3 protein: CASSQDAGPAEAFF

V gene: TRBV12-3/TRBV12-4
J gene: TRBJ1-2
D gene: -
clone size: many
CDR3 DNA: TGTGCCAGCAGTTTGGAGGGGAGGTATGGCTACACCTTC
CDR3 protein: CASSLEGRYGYTF

V gene: TRBV28
J gene: TRBJ2-3
D gene: -
clone size: few
CDR3 DNA: TGTGCCAGCAACCTCCCTAGCACAGATACGCAGTATTTT
CDR3 protein: CASNLPSTDTQYF

V gene: TRBV5-1
J gene: TRBJ1-1
D gene: TRBD1
clone size: -
CDR3 DNA: TGCGCCAGCAGCGATACGGGACAGCTGAACACTGAAGCTTTCTTT
CDR3 protein: CASSDTGQLNTEAFF

V gene: TRBV6-1
J gene: TRBJ1-1
D gene: -
clone size: few
CDR3 DNA: TGTGCCAGCAGTCCCTCCCTAACCCTCCTCATGAACACTGAAGCTTTCTTT
CDR3 protein: CASSPSLTLLMNTEAFF

V gene: TRBV20-1
J gene: TRBJ2-5
D gene: TRBD1
clone size: few
CDR3 DNA: TGCAGTGCTAGAGATCGGGGCCCCAGGGGGGAGACCCAGTACTTC
CDR3 protein: CSARDRGPRGETQYF

V gene: TRBV20-1
J gene: TRBJ2-1
D gene: TRBD2
clone size: -
CDR3 DNA: TGCAGTGCTCCCCTCGGGACTAGCGGTTCCGATGAGCAGTTCTTC
CDR3 protein: CSAPLGTSGSDEQFF

V gene: TRBV5-1
J gene: TRBJ2-1
D gene: -
clone size: few
CDR3 DNA: TGCGCCAGCAGCTCGAAGAATGAGCAGTTCTTC
CDR3 protein: CASSSKNEQFF

V gene: TRBV9
J gene: TRBJ2-1
D gene: -
clone size: -
CDR3 DNA: TGTGCCAGCAGCAAAGGGGGGGAGGAGCAGTTCTTC
CDR3 protein: CASSKGGEEQFF